A single sample gave rise to the 7 T cell receptor beta chains below, sequenced in a study of identical twins. TCRdb processed the 5' RACE reads anew with MiXCR; each CDR3 protein has one entry. Of about 260,000 distinct CDR3 sequences in the sample, around 7% are singletons; the top ten hold roughly 3.6%. Separately, the same data were catalogued under a study of yellow fever vaccine responses in identical twins.

The sequenced sample was memory (CD45RO+) T cells sorted from blood. These receptors originate from a young woman in good health.

This clonotype was seen more than once but under ten times. V usage is TRBV6-2 or TRBV6-3 and J usage is TRBJ2-1; 9 positions match TRBD2. This CDR3 contains 16 residues. Trimming at V came to 7 bases and at J to 2 bases, leaving 9 bases not matched to a gene. Germline loops: CDR1 MNHEY, CDR2 SVGEGT. The CDR3 DNA reads as TGTGCCAGCACCGGGTGGGCTAGCGGGGCCTACAATGAGCAGTTCTTC. It yields the protein CASTGWASGAYNEQFF.

The chain is built from TRBV18 and TRBJ2-2; D perhaps matches TRBD2 (5 bases). Trimming removed 2 bases at V and 0 bases at J, with 10 bases between. Germline CDR1 KGHSH, CDR2 LQKENI. The CDR3 extends over 16 amino acids. Here the CDR3 reads CASSPSPSSNTGELFF. The CDR3 DNA reads TGTGCCAGCTCACCATCACCTAGCTCGAACACCGGGGAGCTGTTTTTT.

In this sample, this clonotype turned up a few times. The chain carries TRBV28 and TRBJ2-7; D call uncertain. The CDR3 covers 12 residues. Trimming pared 6 bases from V and 2 bases from J, leaving 8 bases between. CDR1 is MDHEN and CDR2 is SYDVKM in the germline V gene. CDR3 loop: CASRRSTYEQYF. The CDR3 DNA reads as TGTGCCAGCAGGCGGAGCACCTACGAGCAGTACTTC.

The genes are TRBV7-9 and TRBJ2-1; D assignment may be TRBD1 or TRBD2 (6 bases each). The germline gives CDR1 SEHNR, CDR2 FQNEAQ (reference sequence). Trimming left V 5 bases short and J 2 bases short, with 10 bases between. This CDR3 is built from 14 residues. CDR3 protein: CASSDRRAYNEQFF. Here the CDR3 DNA reads TGTGCCAGCAGCGACAGGAGGGCCTACAATGAGCAGTTCTTC. The variable domain in full, completed from reference TRBV7-9 and TRBJ2-1, reads DTGVSQNPRHKITKRGQNVTFRCDPISEHNRLYWYRQTLGQGPEFLTYFQNEAQLEKSRLLSDRFSAERPKGSFSTLEIQRTEQGDSAMYLCASSDRRAYNEQFFGPGTRLTVL.

V is TRBV3-1 and J is TRBJ1-2; 9 bases are shared with TRBD1. The CDR3 runs to 16 residues. The trim removed 3 bases at V and 6 bases at J, leaving 11 bases unmatched. From germline, CDR1 is LGHDT and CDR2 YNNKEL (reference sequence). CDR3 in DNA: TGTGCCAGCAGCCATAGACTTCCGGGACAGGGCCATGGCTACACCTTC. Residues: CASSHRLPGQGHGYTF.

This clonotype has ten or more counts. The chain employs TRBV12-3 or TRBV12-4 and TRBJ2-7; TRBD2 agrees at 12 bases. V trimming: 5 bases; J trimming: 5 bases; junction bases outside the gene matches: 4. The CDR3 covers 14 residues. The chain's CDR3 is CASSAGLAGHEQYF. The CDR3 coding sequence is TGTGCCAGCAGTGCCGGACTAGCGGGACACGAGCAGTACTTC.

This clonotype was detected ten times or more. The chain employs TRBV20-1 and TRBJ2-1, with unresolved D. The CDR3 consists of 12 residues. Germline-derived CDR1 and CDR2 are DFQATT and SNEGSKA (reference sequence). V was pared by 4 bases and J by 6 bases, with 10 bases between. The CDR3 DNA reads as TGCAGTGCTAATAGAGTTTTCAATGAGCAGTTCTTC. Protein product: CSANRVFNEQFF.